A single sample gave rise to the 32 T cell receptor beta chains below, sequenced in a study of T-cell reconstitution after alpha-beta-depleted transplantation in children. Unique molecular identifiers were incorporated when the TCRbeta library was constructed. MiXCR, run by TCRdb on the PCR reads, gives a single entry per CDR3 protein. Seen here are approximately 800,000 distinct CDR3 sequences, 15% to 20% observed once, and the top ten hold about 5%. The sequencing used PBMCs, mostly from graft donor cells, collected 360 days after TCRalphabeta/CD19-depleted stem cell transplant. All receptors derive from a male patient younger than 18 who had a stem cell transplant for acute lymphoblastic leukemia, so the T cells may come from the graft donor.

This clonotype was recorded at least ten times. This chain joins TRBV7-9 and TRBJ2-7; D is uncertain. The CDR3 contains 13 residues. The germline CDR1 and CDR2 sequences are SEHNR and FQNEAQ (reference sequence). Between the trimmed V and J ends, which lost 5 bases and 3 bases, there was a span of 11 bases. CDR3 DNA sequence: TGTGCCAGCAGCCCCCGGGTCTACTACGAGCAGTACTTC. The encoded protein is CASSPRVYYEQYF.

For this clonotype: At one boundary the junction diverges from the germline segment, which might be a read error. The chain combines TRBV5-5 with TRBJ1-1, with D perhaps TRBD1 (6 bases). This CDR3 contains 13 residues. Germline values: CDR1 SGHKS, CDR2 YYEKEE (reference sequence). CDR3 sequence (DNA): TGTGCCTGCAGAGGATTAGGGGGCACTGAAGCTTTCTTT. Translation gives CACRGLGGTEAFF.

As to this clonotype: At one boundary the junction diverges from the germline segment, which might be a read error. The chain has TRBV12-3 or TRBV12-4 and TRBJ2-3, with D possibly being TRBD2 (6 bases). The CDR3 has 11 residues. CDR3 DNA sequence: TGTGCCAGCAGTCTTGGACTGTTGGGGGGTTTT. This encodes CASSLGLLGGF.

This clonotype has only a few counts. The chain couples TRBV7-7 to TRBJ2-7, with TRBD2 matching over 11 bases. Germline lookup yields CDR1 SSHAT and CDR2 FNYEAQ (reference sequence). This CDR3 is 16 amino acids long. Unmatched junction bases numbered 13, after V lost 6 bases and J lost 6 bases. The CDR3: CASRPLIAGGGSEQYF. CDR3 DNA: TGTGCCAGCAGGCCTTTGATAGCGGGAGGGGGGTCCGAGCAGTACTTC.

A few counts support this clonotype. The chain has TRBV9 and TRBJ2-2; no firm D call. V lost 3 bases to trimming and J lost 8 bases, with 8 bases between them. The CDR3 totals 12 residues. CDR1 is SGDLS and CDR2 is YYNGEE in the germline V gene. As DNA, the CDR3 is TGTGCCAGCAGCGCTCCCCAGGGGGAGCTGTTTTTT. Protein product: CASSAPQGELFF.

The genes are TRBV9 and TRBJ2-7, with D hard to call. The CDR3 is 14 amino acids. The germline gives CDR1 SGDLS, CDR2 YYNGEE. The V and J ends lost 0 bases and 3 bases respectively, with 10 bases between them. Here the CDR3 reads CASSVDRWDYEQYF. CDR3 nucleotide sequence: TGTGCCAGCAGCGTAGATCGTTGGGACTACGAGCAGTACTTC.

This clonotype was detected a few times. The J gene is TRBJ2-1, the V gene TRBV5-1, with 10 bases identical to TRBD2. V lost 4 bases and J lost 8; bases outside the gene matches: 12. CDR1 is SGHRS and CDR2 is YFSETQ in the germline V gene. This CDR3 contains 16 residues. The CDR3 DNA sequence: TGCGCCAGCAGCACCCCTACTAGCGGGGACCAGGATGAGCAGTTCTTC. Residues: CASSTPTSGDQDEQFF.

This clonotype was counted at least ten times. The chain couples TRBV7-9 to TRBJ2-1; either TRBD1 or TRBD2 may supply D (5 bases each). CDR1 and CDR2 from the germline V gene are SEHNR and FQNEAQ (reference sequence). CDR3 size: 15 residues. Trimming pared 0 bases from V and 10 bases from J, leaving 16 bases between. The CDR3 loop reads CASSLATFGTLEQFF. As DNA, the CDR3 is TGTGCCAGCAGCTTAGCTACCTTTGGGACCTTGGAGCAGTTCTTC.

This clonotype came up a few times. The chain couples TRBV7-2 to TRBJ1-5, with 8 nucleotides matching TRBD1. V gave up 5 bases and J gave up 4 bases; unmatched junction bases: 10. CDR3 length: 16 residues. CDR1 SGHTA and CDR2 FQGNSA come from the germline V gene. The CDR3 DNA follows: TGTGCCAGCAGCCCAGTTTCGACAGGGGCTAATCAGCCCCAGCATTTT. Translated, it gives CASSPVSTGANQPQHF. The full variable domain, in which reference TRBV7-2 and TRBJ1-5 provide the parts outside the CDR3, is GAGVSQSPSNKVTEKGKDVELRCDPISGHTALYWYRQSLGQGLEFLIYFQGNSAPDKSGLPSDRFSAERTGGSVSTLTIQRTQQEDSAVYLCASSPVSTGANQPQHFGDGTRLSIL.

This chain links TRBV15 with TRBJ2-7, with D possibly matching TRBD1 (6 bases). CDR1 and CDR2 from the germline V gene are LNHNV and YYDKDF (reference sequence). The CDR3 extends over 13 amino acids. Trimming removed 8 bases at V and 2 bases at J, with 13 bases between. CDR3 coding DNA: TGTGCCACCTCAGGGGCCGAGACCTACGAGCAGTACTTC. Residues: CATSGAETYEQYF.

This clonotype was counted only a few times. The genes are TRBV25-1 and TRBJ1-5; no clear D. CDR1 is MGHDK, CDR2 SYGVNS, per germline. V was trimmed by 7 bases and J by 7 bases, leaving 20 bases between them. The CDR3 is 15 residues long. CDR3: CASTNNTDYAQPQHF. The CDR3 nucleotides are TGTGCCAGCACTAATAATACGGATTATGCCCAGCCCCAGCATTTT.

The CDR3 here is CASSFHPLAPEKLFF. CDR3 in DNA: TGTGCCAGCAGCTTTCATCCCCTCGCCCCTGAAAAACTGTTTTTT. V gene TRBV7-8 combines with J gene TRBJ1-4; D call uncertain. This CDR3 is 15 amino acids long. Germline CDR1 and CDR2: SGHVS and FQNEAQ. Trimming took off 3 bases at V and 7 bases at J, with 15 bases between the two ends.

The rearrangement uses TRBV27 and TRBJ2-2; 8 bases map to TRBD2. This CDR3 has 17 amino acids. Germline V CDR1 and CDR2: MNHEY, SMNVEV (reference sequence). The V and J ends lost 0 bases and 3 bases, in that order; junction bases with no gene match: 6. The CDR3 DNA reads as TGTGCCAGCAGTTTATCGGGGCTAGCGGGTTACACCGGGGAGCTGTTTTTT. It codes for CASSLSGLAGYTGELFF.

V usage is TRBV20-1 and J usage is TRBJ2-3; D ambiguous. Trimming stripped 6 bases from V and 0 bases from J, with 16 bases between. CDR3 length equals 15 residues. Germline loops: CDR1 DFQATT, CDR2 SNEGSKA (reference sequence). CDR3 DNA: TGCAGTGCCCCACTATCAAGGGCAAGCACAGATACGCAGTATTTT. Translation gives CSAPLSRASTDTQYF.

The chain recombines TRBV2 with TRBJ2-7, with 8 nucleotides matching TRBD2. J gave up 5 bases and V 7 bases, and 10 bases lay outside the gene matches. CDR1 and CDR2 from the germline V gene are SNHLY and FYNNEI. CDR3 length: 14 residues. The CDR3 nucleotides are TGTGCCAGCAACCGGCTAGCGGGTTTCGACGAGCAGTACTTC. Residues: CASNRLAGFDEQYF.

The CDR3 region is CGVRELNGDTQYF. The CDR3, as DNA: TGTGGGGTACGGGAGTTAAACGGAGATACGCAGTATTTT. The chain has TRBV3-1 and TRBJ2-3; tentatively, D is TRBD2 (6 bases). The CDR3 loop spans 13 amino acids. Germline V lookup: CDR1 LGHDT, CDR2 YNNKEL (reference sequence).

At least ten counts were recorded for this clonotype. This sequence joins TRBV9 and TRBJ2-5; the match to TRBD2 covers 11 bases. Germline trimming cut 0 bases from V and 1 base from J; bases unmatched to any gene: 8. Germline assignment: CDR1 SGDLS and CDR2 YYNGEE. The CDR3 runs 18 residues. The CDR3 DNA is TGTGCCAGCAGCGTAGCCCCACTAGCGGGAGAAGTCCAAGAGACCCAGTACTTC. Its protein is CASSVAPLAGEVQETQYF.

The rearrangement joins TRBV18 to TRBJ2-1, with D uncertain. The germline gives CDR1 KGHSH, CDR2 LQKENI. V shed 8 bases and J shed 0 bases, with 11 bases lying between them. The CDR3 contains 14 residues. The CDR3 reads CASTLLISYNEQFF. The CDR3 DNA sequence: TGTGCCAGCACCCTTTTAATCTCCTACAATGAGCAGTTCTTC.

This clonotype was picked up a small number of times. The chain joins TRBV27 to TRBJ1-2, with unresolved D. Deletions cut 7 bases from V and 13 bases from J, with 10 bases between. Germline V gene data show CDR1 as MNHEY and CDR2 as SMNVEV (reference sequence). This CDR3 has 9 residues. CDR3 bases: TGTGCCAGCACCCCCCCTCCCACCTTC. Residues: CASTPPPTF.

In this sample, this clonotype turned up a few times. The chain joins TRBV20-1 to TRBJ2-7; D remains ambiguous. Trimming took off 3 bases at V and 6 bases at J, with 6 bases between the two ends. The CDR3 runs 10 residues. Germline assignment: CDR1 DFQATT and CDR2 SNEGSKA (reference sequence). This CDR3 is CSARVREQYF. The CDR3 nucleotides read TGCAGTGCTAGGGTGCGCGAGCAGTACTTC.

This clonotype showed up many times. This chain connects TRBV14 to TRBJ2-3; 7 bases align to TRBD2. The CDR3 is 16 amino acids. Germline CDR1 reads SGHDN; CDR2 reads FVKESK. Germline trimming cut 0 bases from V and 1 base from J; bases unmatched to any gene: 4. Here the CDR3 reads CASSQDRLAGTDTQYF. The CDR3 DNA is TGTGCCAGCAGCCAAGATCGTCTAGCGGGCACAGATACGCAGTATTTT.

This clonotype was counted a few times. This chain joins TRBV29-1 and TRBJ2-3; D is possibly TRBD2 (6 bases). The CDR3 has 18 amino acids. V lost 3 bases and J 4 bases, leaving 26 bases between the germline ends. Looked up from germline, CDR1 is SQVTM and CDR2 is ANQGSEA. The CDR3, as DNA: TGCAGCGTTGAGGGATGGGAGGCCACGACGCCGTCAGCAGATACGCAGTATTTT. Protein: CSVEGWEATTPSADTQYF.

This clonotype was found a few times. The chain links TRBV29-1 to TRBJ2-7; TRBD2 is a possible D gene (6 bases). Looked up from germline, CDR1 is SQVTM and CDR2 is ANQGSEA. V was cut by 6 bases and J by 4 bases, with 19 bases left in between. The CDR3 contains 14 residues. The CDR3 here is CSVLPGASTYEQYF. The CDR3 DNA is TGCAGCGTCCTACCGGGAGCCAGTACGTACGAGCAGTACTTC.

The gene calls are TRBV28 and TRBJ2-5; 8 bases map to TRBD1. Germline V gives CDR1 MDHEN, CDR2 SYDVKM. The CDR3 length is 19 residues. V lost 0 bases, J lost 6 bases, and 18 bases stayed unmatched. Written as DNA, the CDR3 is TGTGCCAGCAGTTTATGGACCCCAGGGAAGCAGGGGGCGAGGAAGACCCAGTACTTC. Protein product: CASSLWTPGKQGARKTQYF.

Only a few counts were recorded for this clonotype. The chain links TRBV4-1 to TRBJ2-2; perhaps TRBD2 as D (6 bases). This CDR3 has 15 amino acids. V lost 4 bases and J lost 3, with 12 bases in between. Germline values: CDR1 MGHRA, CDR2 YSYEKL. The CDR3 DNA is TGCGCCAGCAGCCGCGGGACTTTTTACACCGGGGAGCTGTTTTTT. Its translation: CASSRGTFYTGELFF.

This rearrangement joins TRBV12-3 or TRBV12-4 to TRBJ2-3; maybe TRBD2 (5 bases). The germline V and J ends were trimmed by 8 bases and 6 bases, with 9 bases remaining between them. The CDR3 covers 11 residues. DNA for the CDR3: TGTGCCAGCGGGAGAGGGGATACGCAGTATTTT. As protein: CASGRGDTQYF.

The chain links TRBV27 to TRBJ2-1; 7 bases agree with TRBD1. Per germline, CDR1 MNHEY and CDR2 SMNVEV (reference sequence). V was clipped by 7 bases and J by 2 bases; unmatched bases: 11. The CDR3 covers 16 residues. The CDR3 DNA reads as TGTGCCAGCACGCACGGGTACAGGGGTCCCTACAATGAGCAGTTCTTC. Translating gives CASTHGYRGPYNEQFF.

The CDR3 DNA follows: TGTGCCAGCAGTTACTGGGACTTCGACACTGAAGCTTTCTTT. Translated: CASSYWDFDTEAFF. The chain uses TRBV6-2 or TRBV6-3 and TRBJ1-1; D perhaps matches TRBD1 (5 bases). V was shortened by 1 base and J by 3 bases, with 9 bases between the two germline ends. Germline assignment: CDR1 MNHEY and CDR2 SVGEGT. The CDR3 sequence is 14 residues long.

The rearrangement joins TRBV6-1 to TRBJ2-4, with TRBD1 identical over 11 bases. This CDR3 spans 16 amino acids. CDR1 is MNHNS and CDR2 is SASEGT in the germline V gene. V lost 9 bases, J lost 0 bases, and 7 bases stayed unmatched. CDR3 sequence (DNA): TGTGCCAGTGGACAGGGGGCGATTTTAGCCAAAAACATTCAGTACTTC. Translated: CASGQGAILAKNIQYF.

This clonotype has just a few counts. The gene calls are TRBV5-1 and TRBJ2-7, with D tentatively TRBD1 (6 bases). The CDR3 consists of 15 residues. The germline gives CDR1 SGHRS, CDR2 YFSETQ. V shed 5 bases and J shed 0 bases, with 15 bases lying between them. CDR3 region: CASRTDSRGSYEQYF. CDR3 bases: TGCGCCAGCAGAACGGACAGTAGGGGCTCCTACGAGCAGTACTTC.

This clonotype was observed a few times. The chain recombines TRBV5-1 with TRBJ1-5; a weak D match, TRBD1 (5 bases). The V end lost 0 bases, the J end lost 11 bases, and 18 bases lay between the germline ends. This CDR3 is 15 amino acids long. Germline values: CDR1 SGHRS, CDR2 YFSETQ. CDR3 nucleotides: TGCGCCAGCAGCTTGGGATCCGGGGCCTCCAGGGCCCAGCATTTT. Translation: CASSLGSGASRAQHF.

This chain joins TRBV3-1 and TRBJ2-1; D unclear. Looked up from germline, CDR1 is LGHDT and CDR2 is YNNKEL (reference sequence). Deletions cut 0 bases from V and 5 bases from J, with 17 bases between. The CDR3 runs 17 residues. CDR3 sequence reads: CASSQEYDLVPHNEQFF. The CDR3 nucleotides are TGTGCCAGCAGCCAAGAGTATGACTTGGTTCCCCACAATGAGCAGTTCTTC.